A single sample gave rise to the 15 T cell receptor beta chains below, sequenced in a study of blood T cell repertoires in COVID-19. TCRdb's table, derived via immunoSEQ multiplex PCR, lists solely in-frame clones and lacks some. The sample includes some 250,000 clones, roughly 90% seen only once; the top ten take about 2.1%. What was sequenced was PBMCs or T cells enriched from blood (not recorded which). The receptor source for this set is a woman aged 40-49 years with acute COVID-19.

The gene calls are TRBV3-1 (or the pseudogene TRBV3-2) and TRBJ1-1; D uncertain. V was pared by 8 bases and J by 2 bases, with 18 bases between. Germline CDR1 is LGHDT and CDR2 is YNNKEL (reference sequence). The CDR3 extends over 15 amino acids. DNA of the CDR3: TGTGCCAGCGCGCCTCGGGTAAGAGTAAACACTGAAGCTTTCTTT. Residues: CASAPRVRVNTEAFF.

The chain couples TRBV7-8 to TRBJ1-2, with TRBD1 identical over 7 bases. CDR3 length equals 15 residues. Trimming at V came to 5 bases and at J to 5 bases, leaving 11 bases not matched to a gene. Germline V gene sequence: CDR1 SGHVS, CDR2 FQNEAQ. CDR3 sequence reads: CASSARPDRNYGYTF. CDR3 bases: TGTGCCAGCAGCGCTCGACCGGACAGGAATTATGGCTACACCTTC.

V usage is TRBV28 and J usage is TRBJ2-7; a weak D match, TRBD2 (6 bases). Trimming took 5 bases from V and 4 from J, leaving 15 bases between them. Germline V gene sequence: CDR1 MDHEN, CDR2 SYDVKM. The CDR3 is 14 residues long. The CDR3 sequence: CASSIGGNPYEQYF. CDR3 sequence (DNA): TGTGCCAGCAGTATTGGGGGGAACCCTTACGAGCAGTACTTC.

The gene calls are TRBV28 and TRBJ1-4; D remains ambiguous. Germline CDR1 is MDHEN and CDR2 is SYDVKM. The CDR3 is 15 residues long. V was shortened by 8 bases and J by 0 bases, with 13 bases between the two germline ends. The CDR3 bases are TGTGCCAGCGGCCCCGGGGATGCAACTAATGAAAAACTGTTTTTT. This translates into CASGPGDATNEKLFF. Full variable domain (rest looked up from reference TRBV28 and TRBJ1-4): DVKVTQSSRYLVKRTGEKVFLECVQDMDHENMFWYRQDPGLGLRLIYFSYDVKMKEKGDIPEGYSVSREKKERFSLILESASTNQTSMYLCASGPGDATNEKLFFGSGTQLSVL.

This clone has a handful of counts. The gene calls are TRBV7-2 and TRBJ2-5; TRBD1 is a possible D gene (7 bases). Germline lookup yields CDR1 SGHTA and CDR2 FQGNSA. The ends were cut back, 1 base at V and 2 bases at J, with 14 bases in the middle. The CDR3 contains 16 residues. DNA of the CDR3: TGTGCCAGCAGCTTAGGAGTAGCAGGGGGGCAAGAGACCCAGTACTTC. Protein sequence: CASSLGVAGGQETQYF.

The rearrangement links TRBV7-9 to TRBJ2-3, with a tentative D call TRBD2 (7 bases). V was shortened by 2 bases and J by 5 bases, with 17 bases between the two germline ends. CDR1 and CDR2 from the germline V gene are SEHNR and FQNEAQ (reference sequence). This CDR3 region has 16 residues. The CDR3 bases are TGTGCCAGCAGCTTAAGAGGGAGGGGGGGAGGAGATACGCAGTATTTT. Its translation is CASSLRGRGGGDTQYF.

The V gene is TRBV30, the J gene TRBJ1-5; 10 bases agree with TRBD1. Germline trimming cut 4 bases from V and 7 bases from J; bases unmatched to any gene: 7. There are 14 residues in the CDR3. The germline gives CDR1 GTSNPN, CDR2 SVGIG (reference sequence). CDR3 residues: CAWTPGQGRQPQHF. In DNA form, the CDR3 reads TGTGCCTGGACCCCGGGACAGGGGAGGCAGCCCCAGCATTTT. The whole variable domain, filled in from reference TRBV30 and TRBJ1-5, reads SQTIHQWPATLVQPVGSPLSLECTVEGTSNPNLYWYRQAAGRGLQLLFYSVGIGQISSEVPQNLSASRPQDRQFILSSKKLLLSDSGFYLCAWTPGQGRQPQHFGDGTRLSIL.

CDR3 loop: CASSQAIKQGINTEAFF. CDR3 coding DNA: TGTGCCAGCAGCCAAGCCATCAAACAGGGCATTAACACTGAAGCTTTCTTT. The gene calls are TRBV7-9 and TRBJ1-1; TRBD1 is a possible D gene (6 bases). The CDR3 length is 17 residues. Germline V gene data show CDR1 as SEHNR and CDR2 as FQNEAQ (reference sequence). Trimming took off 5 bases at V and 2 bases at J, with 21 bases between the two ends.

The J gene is TRBJ1-1, the V gene TRBV28; no clear D. Trimming cost V 6 bases and J 3 bases, with 23 bases left between them. The CDR3 runs to 17 residues. Germline-derived CDR1 and CDR2 are MDHEN and SYDVKM. The CDR3 DNA sequence: TGTGCCAGCAGCCCCCCCGCCTGGCGGATTATGGACACTGAAGCTTTCTTT. It specifies CASSPPAWRIMDTEAFF. The full variable domain, its missing parts supplied by reference TRBV28 and TRBJ1-1, is DVKVTQSSRYLVKRTGEKVFLECVQDMDHENMFWYRQDPGLGLRLIYFSYDVKMKEKGDIPEGYSVSREKKERFSLILESASTNQTSMYLCASSPPAWRIMDTEAFFGQGTRLTVV.

This clone was counted a single time. The chain recombines TRBV20-1 with TRBJ2-2; D is uncertain. The CDR3 is 11 residues long. Germline V gives CDR1 DFQATT, CDR2 SNEGSKA (reference sequence). V dropped 5 bases and J dropped 6 bases, with 7 bases sitting between them. CDR3 residues: CSASSPGELFF. CDR3 DNA: TGCAGTGCTTCTTCCCCCGGGGAGCTGTTTTTT.

The chain joins TRBV11-2 to TRBJ2-7; 7 bases align to TRBD1. The CDR3 covers 15 residues. Germline-derived CDR1 and CDR2 are SGHAT and FQNNGV. Trimming removed 5 bases from V and 3 bases from J; junction bases left unmatched: 10. The CDR3 loop is CASSPSGQRYYEQYF. The DNA for the CDR3 is TGTGCCAGCAGCCCCTCGGGACAGAGATACTACGAGCAGTACTTC. Using reference TRBV11-2 and TRBJ2-7 for the parts outside the CDR3, the full variable domain is EAGVAQSPRYKIIEKRQSVAFWCNPISGHATLYWYQQILGQGPKLLIQFQNNGVVDDSQLPKDRFSAERLKGVDSTLKIQPAKLEDSAVYLCASSPSGQRYYEQYFGPGTRLTVT.

The CDR3 spells CAISDPAGRTTF. CDR3 nucleotide sequence: TGTGCCATCAGTGATCCGGCGGGACGGACAACCTTC. The genes are TRBV10-3 and TRBJ1-2; tentatively, D is TRBD1 (5 bases). CDR3 length equals 12 residues. V lost 3 bases to trimming and J lost 14 bases, with 16 bases between them. CDR1 and CDR2 (germline): ENHRY, SYGVKD.

The rearrangement uses TRBV27 and TRBJ2-4; D possibly corresponds to TRBD2 (6 bases). This CDR3 is built from 15 residues. Per the germline V gene, CDR1 is MNHEY and CDR2 is SMNVEV (reference sequence). V was pared by 8 bases and J by 0 bases, with 14 bases between. The CDR3 here is CASRAGGLAKNIQYF. The CDR3 DNA sequence: TGTGCCAGCCGAGCGGGCGGCCTAGCCAAAAACATTCAGTACTTC.

As concerns this clone: Relative to the germline gene, one junction end is altered; a read error may explain this. The chain is built from TRBV5-6 and TRBJ2-2; D may be TRBD1 (6 bases). Germline CDR1 and CDR2: SGHDT and YYEEEE. The CDR3 is 15 amino acids. CDR3 sequence: CASSFPTGNPGELFF. The CDR3 nucleotides are TGTGCCAGCAGCTTCCCAACAGGGAACCCCGGGGAGCTGTTTTTT.

The chain couples TRBV27 to TRBJ1-2; D unresolved. Per germline, CDR1 MNHEY and CDR2 SMNVEV (reference sequence). V lost 7 bases and J 7 bases, leaving 16 bases between the germline ends. This CDR3 is 13 amino acids long. The DNA of the CDR3 is TGTGCCAGCAAGGAGGCAGCCCGAGGTGGCTACACCTTC. Its protein is CASKEAARGGYTF.